These T cell receptor beta chains were read from a single sample in a study of T cell repertoires in cytomegalovirus infection. TCRdb used MiXCR to reprocess the reads, holding one entry per CDR3 protein. The sample has roughly 230,000 distinct CDR3 sequences, roughly an eighth seen once; the top ten hold 1.5% to 2%. The material sequenced was PBMCs. Source of these receptors: a human donor in good health (CMV status not recorded). Some clones in this sample may be carry-over from other donors' samples. The CDR3 runs from the conserved cysteine through the conserved F or W. The D gene is left open where the match is weak. Clone size, where shown, is once, few, many, or a class for clones that have expanded.

abundance,len,d_gene,j_gene,v_gene,CDR3nt,CDR3aa
NA,17,NA,TRBJ1-5,TRBV28,TGTGCCAGCAGTTTCGACTCAGGCGGTAGGGGCAATCAGCCCCAGCATTTT,CASSFDSGGRGNQPQHF
few,15,TRBD1,TRBJ2-5,TRBV29-1,TGCAGCTCTCTTGCGGGACAGGGGGATCAAGAGACCCAGTACTTC,CSSLAGQGDQETQYF
many,14,NA,TRBJ2-1,TRBV12-3/TRBV12-4,TGTGCCAGCAGGCCCGGGACTTCTCTATATGAGCAGTTCTTC,CASRPGTSLYEQFF
many,16,TRBD1,TRBJ1-3,TRBV7-2,TGTGCCAGCAGCTTAGCGACAGGGTCGGCTGGAAACACCATATATTTT,CASSLATGSAGNTIYF
NA,13,NA,TRBJ2-7,TRBV14,TGTGCCAGCAGCTTACGACCCTTAGGGGAGCAGTACTTC,CASSLRPLGEQYF
many,15,NA,TRBJ2-2,TRBV6-1,TGTGCCAGCAGTGAAGGTCAGGGGCGGGCCGGGGAGCTGTTTTTT,CASSEGQGRAGELFF
many,14,TRBD2,TRBJ2-1,TRBV20-1,TGCAGTGCCCAGACTAGCGGGAGTGCGAATGAGCAGTTCTTC,CSAQTSGSANEQFF
NA,13,NA,TRBJ2-7,TRBV18,TGTGCCAGCTCACCAGGGTTGACCTACGAGCAGTACTTC,CASSPGLTYEQYF
NA,15,NA,TRBJ1-2,TRBV5-1,TGCGCCAGCAGCTCCGGGGTCTCAACGGCCTATGGCTACACCTTC,CASSSGVSTAYGYTF
NA,13,TRBD1,TRBJ1-1,TRBV25-1,TGTGCCAGCAGTGCCGGGACAGGGGCTGAAGCTTTCTTT,CASSAGTGAEAFF
NA,13,NA,TRBJ2-5,TRBV29-1,TGCAGCGTTGCAATTGAGGTGAAGGAGACCCAGTACTTC,CSVAIEVKETQYF
many,13,TRBD1,TRBJ1-5,TRBV7-2,TGTGCCAGCAGCCCGGACAGGAATCAGCCCCAGCATTTT,CASSPDRNQPQHF
few,14,NA,TRBJ1-6,TRBV7-2,TGTGCCAGCAGTTGGACGGCAAATAATTCACCCCTCCACTTT,CASSWTANNSPLHF
many,15,NA,TRBJ2-2,TRBV11-2,TGTGCCAGCAGCCCTAGCGCAATGAACACCGGGGAGCTGTTTTTT,CASSPSAMNTGELFF
few,14,NA,TRBJ2-2,TRBV20-1,TGCAGTGCTAGTGGGGACTCGGACACCGGGGAGCTGTTTTTT,CSASGDSDTGELFF
NA,13,NA,TRBJ1-3,TRBV19,TGTGCCAGTAGTATAAGGGCTGGAAACACCATATATTTT,CASSIRAGNTIYF
many,14,TRBD1,TRBJ2-3,TRBV7-2,TGTGCCAGCAGTTCGACAGGGAGCCCAGATACGCAGTATTTT,CASSSTGSPDTQYF
many,18,TRBD2,TRBJ2-1,TRBV24-1,TGTGCCACCAGTGATCCCCGGACTAGCGGGAGGGGCTACAATGAGCAGTTCTTC,CATSDPRTSGRGYNEQFF
few,11,NA,TRBJ2-5,TRBV27,TGTGCCAGCAGTAAGGCTGAGACCCAGTACTTC,CASSKAETQYF
NA,14,TRBD1,TRBJ1-2,TRBV19,TGTGCCAGTAGTATAGCCGACAGGGGCCCCGGCTACACCTTC,CASSIADRGPGYTF
many,17,NA,TRBJ1-1,TRBV6-2/TRBV6-3,TGTGCCAGCAGTTTCTCGTCCTCAGGGGTCGGGGCCACTGAAGCTTTCTTT,CASSFSSSGVGATEAFF
many,15,NA,TRBJ1-6,TRBV20-1,TGCAGTGCTAGAGGATCAGGCTTCCGGAGGTCACCCCTCCACTTT,CSARGSGFRRSPLHF
many,15,TRBD1,TRBJ1-2,TRBV11-3,TGTGCCAGCAGCTTAGACGGACAGGGAATGGATGGCTACACCTTC,CASSLDGQGMDGYTF
many,15,NA,TRBJ2-3,TRBV7-3,TGTGCCAGCAGCGTCAGGGACACCTCCACAGATACGCAGTATTTT,CASSVRDTSTDTQYF
NA,14,NA,TRBJ2-1,TRBV11-2,TGTGCCAGCAGCCCCGAAACCGTCTACAATGAGCAGTTCTTC,CASSPETVYNEQFF
many,15,NA,TRBJ2-2,TRBV28,TGTGCCGGGCGGGGTGGCGGAGTCCACACCGGGGAGCTGTTTTTT,CAGRGGGVHTGELFF
many,11,NA,TRBJ2-7,TRBV7-2,TGTGCCAGCAGTTCCCTCTACGAGCAGTACTTC,CASSSLYEQYF
NA,14,NA,TRBJ1-2,TRBV6-2/TRBV6-3,TGTGCCAGCAGCCGGACATTTCTTAACTATGGCTACACCTTC,CASSRTFLNYGYTF
NA,13,TRBD1,TRBJ1-1,TRBV20-1,TGCAGTGCCAGGCAGGGGGTTACCACTGAAGCTTTCTTT,CSARQGVTTEAFF
many,13,NA,TRBJ2-2,TRBV14,TGTGCCAGCAGCCCCCAGGGAATCGGGGAGCTGTTTTTT,CASSPQGIGELFF
many,17,TRBD2,TRBJ2-1,TRBV12-3/TRBV12-4,TGTGCCAGCAGTTCCGGGACTAGCGGGACCGTCAACAATGAGCAGTTCTTC,CASSSGTSGTVNNEQFF
many,16,NA,TRBJ1-3,TRBV28,TGTGCCAGCAGTTGGGCGAGCGGGGGAGGAGGAAACACCATATATTTT,CASSWASGGGGNTIYF
many,17,NA,TRBJ2-2,TRBV7-2,TGTGCCAGCAGCAATCCCCCGACAGGTCGAGGGGCCGGGGAGCTGTTTTTT,CASSNPPTGRGAGELFF
NA,12,NA,TRBJ2-7,TRBV7-2,TGTGCCAGCAGCTTAGCGCTGGGACGTGTTTACTTC,CASSLALGRVYF